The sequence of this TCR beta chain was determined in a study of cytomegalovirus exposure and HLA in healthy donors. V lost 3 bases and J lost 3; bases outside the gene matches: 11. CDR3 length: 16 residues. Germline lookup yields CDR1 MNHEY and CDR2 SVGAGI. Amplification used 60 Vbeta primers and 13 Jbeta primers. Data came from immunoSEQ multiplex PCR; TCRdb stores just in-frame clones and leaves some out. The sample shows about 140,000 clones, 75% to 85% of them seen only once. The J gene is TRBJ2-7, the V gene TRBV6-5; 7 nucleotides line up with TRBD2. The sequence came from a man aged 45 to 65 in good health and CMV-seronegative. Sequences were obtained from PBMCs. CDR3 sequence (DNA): TGTGCCAGCAGTTATCTGGGGGGGGGAGGTCGCTACGAGCAGTACTTC. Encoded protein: CASSYLGGGGRYEQYF.